These 9 T cell receptor beta chains were sequenced from one sample in a study of technical replicates of blood from a handful of donors. Method: immunoSEQ multiplex PCR; TCRdb's copy keeps in-frame clones and lacks some. The sample holds 55,000 to 80,000 clones, approximately 96% seen once. The sequenced sample consisted of T cells isolated from PBMCs. All receptors come from a human donor in good health.

This sequence joins TRBV19 and TRBJ2-3, with 8 bases fitting TRBD1. Unmatched junction bases numbered 5, after V lost 1 base and J lost 5 bases. The germline V gene has CDR1 LNHDA and CDR2 SQIVND (reference sequence). CDR3 length: 15 amino acids. The CDR3 DNA follows: TGTGCCAGTAGTATAGGGGGCAGGGGGCAAGATACGCAGTATTTT. Translated, it gives CASSIGGRGQDTQYF.

Here the CDR3 reads CASSPSSGGAETQYF. The CDR3 DNA reads as TGCGCCAGCAGCCCATCTAGCGGGGGGGCGGAGACCCAGTACTTC. The J gene is TRBJ2-5, the V gene TRBV10-1; TRBD2 aligns across 12 bases. J gave up 5 bases and V 6 bases, and 7 bases lay outside the gene matches. CDR3 length equals 15 residues. From germline, CDR1 is WNHNN and CDR2 SYGVQD (reference sequence).

V gene TRBV27 combines with J gene TRBJ1-3; D ambiguous. Germline V gene sequence: CDR1 MNHEY, CDR2 SMNVEV (reference sequence). V lost 7 bases to trimming and J lost 1 base, with 8 bases between them. The CDR3 is 13 amino acids. CDR3 amino acids: CASKAGSGNTIYF. The DNA of the CDR3 is TGTGCCAGCAAAGCGGGTTCTGGAAACACCATATATTTT.

The chain couples TRBV5-8 to TRBJ2-1, with D perhaps matching TRBD1 (5 bases). CDR1 and CDR2 from the germline V gene are SGHTS and YDEGEE. V lost 4 bases and J lost 0, with 11 bases in between. This CDR3 comprises 15 residues. The CDR3 DNA reads TGTGCCAGCAGCCACCGACAGTTCTCCTACAATGAGCAGTTCTTC. Protein sequence: CASSHRQFSYNEQFF.

The gene calls are TRBV6-6 and TRBJ1-1; D gene ambiguous. The V end was cut by 5 bases, the J end by 3 bases, with 13 bases between. This CDR3 region has 14 residues. Germline CDR1 is MNHNY and CDR2 is SVGAGI (reference sequence). CDR3 sequence (DNA): TGTGCCAGCAGTAAACGGGCCGGGGACACTGAAGCTTTCTTT. Its translation is CASSKRAGDTEAFF.

The chain employs TRBV4-1 and TRBJ1-5; 8 nucleotides line up with TRBD1. Germline V lookup: CDR1 MGHRA, CDR2 YSYEKL. CDR3 size: 15 residues. Trimming removed 4 bases from V and 7 bases from J; junction bases left unmatched: 9. CDR3 sequence: CASSRATGDYQPQHF. In DNA, the CDR3 is TGCGCCAGCAGCCGAGCGACAGGGGACTACCAGCCCCAGCATTTT.

The gene calls are TRBV5-1 and TRBJ2-2, with a possible D match to TRBD2 (6 bases). This CDR3 region has 16 residues. Germline values: CDR1 SGHRS, CDR2 YFSETQ. Trimming left V 4 bases short and J 2 bases short, with 15 bases between. The CDR3 DNA follows: TGCGCCAGCAGCCCATTAACTAGCCATAACACCGGGGAGCTGTTTTTT. This codes for CASSPLTSHNTGELFF.

The sample holds one count of this clone. The chain has TRBV7-2 and TRBJ1-2; 7 nucleotides line up with TRBD1. Per germline, CDR1 SGHTA and CDR2 FQGNSA. There are 17 residues in the CDR3. V gave up 5 bases and J gave up 4 bases; unmatched junction bases: 16. The CDR3 sequence is CASSVDRVLTSGYGYTF. DNA for the CDR3: TGTGCCAGCAGCGTAGACAGGGTCCTCACCTCTGGCTATGGCTACACCTTC.

The chain links TRBV6-5 to TRBJ2-7; weak D call: TRBD1 (5 bases). CDR1 is MNHEY, CDR2 SVGAGI, per germline. The germline V and J ends were trimmed by 6 bases and 1 base, with 13 bases remaining between them. This CDR3 region has 14 residues. The CDR3 spells CASRSRDRSYEQYF. CDR3 nucleotides: TGTGCCAGCAGGAGCCGAGACAGATCCTACGAGCAGTACTTC.